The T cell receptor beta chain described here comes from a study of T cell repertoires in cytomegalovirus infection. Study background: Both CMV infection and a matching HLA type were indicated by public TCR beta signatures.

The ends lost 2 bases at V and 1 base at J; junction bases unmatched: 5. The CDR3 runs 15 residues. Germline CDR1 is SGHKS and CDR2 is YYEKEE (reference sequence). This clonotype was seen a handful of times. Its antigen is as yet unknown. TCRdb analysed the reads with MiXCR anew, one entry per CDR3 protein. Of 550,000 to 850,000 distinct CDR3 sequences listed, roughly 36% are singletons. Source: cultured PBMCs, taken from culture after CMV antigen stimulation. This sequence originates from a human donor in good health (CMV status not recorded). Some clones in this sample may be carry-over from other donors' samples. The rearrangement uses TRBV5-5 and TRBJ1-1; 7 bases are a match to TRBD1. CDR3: CASSFGTVKNTEAFF. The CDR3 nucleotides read TGTGCCAGCAGCTTCGGGACAGTGAAGAACACTGAAGCTTTCTTT.